This TCR beta chain emerged from a study of shared clonotypes between healthy human individuals. Study-level information: The study drew on a couple of women and three men aged 18 to 49 as donors.

The table came from immunoSEQ multiplex PCR; TCRdb's copy has only in-frame clones and leaves some out. The sample lists some 1.4 million clones; 96% were seen once. Points from the study as a whole: Clonotypes shared by all four sorted-subset donors had higher generation probabilities than non-shared clonotypes.

CDR1 is KGHSH, CDR2 LQKENI, per germline. The CDR3 sequence is 15 residues long. Trimming pared 3 bases from V and 1 base from J, leaving 12 bases between. A note on this clone: The antigen is not known.

Sequenced: naive CD4+ T cells sorted from blood. Subset given: CD45RA+ positively selected. This chain uses TRBV18 with TRBJ1-1; no definite D call. The sequence came from a man aged 30 to 39 in good health. The CDR3 loop is CASSPLGWGNTEAFF. CDR3 nucleotide sequence: TGTGCCAGCTCACCTCTCGGATGGGGGAACACTGAAGCTTTCTTT.